The next 6 T cell receptor beta chains were all read from a single sample in a study of CD8+ T cells in alopecia areata. The authors extracted RNA and reverse transcribed it into cDNA as the sequencing template. Clones were read by immunoSEQ multiplex PCR, and TCRdb kept only the in-frame ones, dropping some. The sample holds 170,000 or so clones, less than 70% seen once. The treatment here: oral pan-JAK inhibitor, 5-10 mg twice daily. Sequenced here: CD4+ T cells sorted from blood, sampled at week 4, from a patient treated with tofacitinib. These receptors were collected from a human donor with alopecia areata.

This chain joins TRBV30 and TRBJ1-6, with 10 nucleotides matching TRBD1. V was clipped by 3 bases and J by 10 bases; unmatched bases: 6. Germline CDR1 and CDR2: GTSNPN and SVGIG (reference sequence). This CDR3 spans 14 amino acids. CDR3 in amino acids: CAWSRDRGQSPLHF. The CDR3 bases are TGTGCCTGGAGCCGGGACAGGGGTCAATCACCCCTCCACTTT.

The genes are TRBV2 and TRBJ2-5, with 7 bases fitting TRBD1. The CDR3 totals 13 residues. V was clipped by 4 bases and J by 4 bases; unmatched bases: 3. The germline V gene has CDR1 SNHLY and CDR2 FYNNEI. The DNA for the CDR3 is TGTGCCAGCAGTGGACAGGGTATAGAGACCCAGTACTTC. Its translation is CASSGQGIETQYF.

The chain is built from TRBV29-1 and TRBJ1-1, with D unresolved. The length of the CDR3 is 13 residues. CDR1 SQVTM and CDR2 ANQGSEA come from the germline V gene. Trimming shortened V by 4 bases and J by 1 base, and 10 bases separated the two germline ends. CDR3 amino acids: CSVGTSPNTEAFF. DNA for the CDR3: TGCAGCGTTGGGACTAGCCCGAACACTGAAGCTTTCTTT.

The V and J genes are TRBV4-1 and TRBJ1-6; 8 bases agree with TRBD1. V shed 3 bases, J shed 7 bases, and the junction held 8 bases outside the gene matches. The CDR3 covers 16 residues. Germline CDR1 is MGHRA and CDR2 is YSYEKL. The CDR3 nucleotides read TGCGCCAGCAGCCACGTAACGGGACAGGCAAATTCACCCCTCCACTTT. It yields the protein CASSHVTGQANSPLHF.

V is TRBV30 and J is TRBJ2-1; 8 nucleotides agree with TRBD2. V trimming: 0 bases; J trimming: 7 bases; junction bases outside the gene matches: 8. The CDR3 spans 15 residues. CDR1 and CDR2 (germline): GTSNPN, SVGIG (reference sequence). This CDR3 is CAWSVHGGAWNEQFF. The CDR3 DNA reads TGTGCCTGGAGTGTACACGGGGGGGCTTGGAATGAGCAGTTCTTC.

The V gene is TRBV5-6, the J gene TRBJ1-6; the D gene is possibly TRBD1 (5 bases). Trimming took off 2 bases at V and 7 bases at J, with 16 bases between the two ends. This CDR3 has 16 residues. Per the germline V gene, CDR1 is SGHDT and CDR2 is YYEEEE. The CDR3 coding sequence is TGTGCCAGCAGCTTTTGGTCCGGGACCACCAATTCACCCCTCCACTTT. This sequence encodes CASSFWSGTTNSPLHF.